This entry features one TCR beta chain sequence. This clonotype has a count of ten or more. Its antigen is not yet known. No base quality information exists; no much larger clone differs at one position. The data derive from a study of T cells in Graves' hyperthyroidism and ophthalmopathy (dated by TCRdb to 2018 to 2020). At the level of the whole study: Peripheral blood samples were taken at the time of initial diagnosis, prior to any treatment. The roughly 90 discovery patients were divided at random into training and test sets in a 7:3 ratio. Following sampling, methimazole starting at 30 mg daily was given to hyperthyroidism patients, and high-dose intravenous methylprednisolone was given to ophthalmopathy patients. In more than five Graves' hyperthyroidism patients, the study also compared T-cell repertoires from thyroid tissue with T-cell repertoires from blood. TCR Vbeta CDR3 sequencing of some 140 peripheral blood samples (43 ophthalmopathy, 75 to 85 hyperthyroidism and roughly 17 progressor patients) is reported in the paper. Prospective prediction of ophthalmopathy was tested in an independent validation cohort consisting of fewer than 20 hyperthyroidism patients and around 16 patients who later progressed to ophthalmopathy. TCR V-J signatures able to tell the groups apart were searched for in a discovery cohort of 95 to 100 patients, of whom around 42 had Graves' ophthalmopathy and around 57 had stable Graves' hyperthyroidism.

Amplification of TCR beta CDR3 regions was carried out from RNA transcripts. For the first round of RT-PCR on the TCR CDR3, the HTBI primer set was used together with the Qiagen OneStep RT-PCR kit. The libraries were constructed in a second round of multiplex PCR and then size-selected and purified. Paired-end sequencing of the libraries was performed with 100 bp reads on an Illumina HiSeq2000. In the source study's methods: SOAPnuke was used to process the raw data, with reads discarded if the reads contained adapters or uncalled bases, had a mean Phred below 15, or lacked an exact constant-primer or identifier match. High-quality paired reads were merged using COPE v1.2.5, and each unique nucleotide sequence was defined as a clonotype. MiTCR v1.1 was used to align the clonotypes against IMGT TRBV, TRBD and TRBJ reference segments. The analysis was restricted to V-J combinations with a frequency above 0.0001, which together covered 99.2% of the repertoires. A TCS score was defined as the ratio between F50 (clonal expansion) and ExV (chaos), using BLOSUM62-based TCRdist between CDR3 peptides within each V-J. Welch's t-statistics and random forest reduced just over 500 V-J features to some 14, which were used in a naive Bayes classifier (R e1071). TCRdb applied fastp at Q25 and MiXCR to the public reads, then kept only in-frame beta chains. Rows are combined by CDR3 protein, so each entry shows the most common genes and DNA. None of the V and J calls come from the authors' own analysis; TCRdb made them. The table for this sample lists roughly 650,000 distinct CDR3 sequences; approximately 16% of them were counted only once. The ten largest clonotypes hold roughly 3% of the sample.

CDR1 and CDR2 are read off the germline V gene as SNHLY and FYNNEI. V ends up 6 bases short and J 5 bases short, with an unmatched junction base count of 18. From the cysteine up to the phenylalanine, the CDR3 has a length of 18 residues. Just the 54-base CDR3 DNA is kept, in frame starting at base 1. General findings and caveats noted by the study authors: In cross-validation, a model built on a 13 V-J signature told ophthalmopathy apart from stable hyperthyroidism with under 90% sensitivity and roughly 81% specificity, and in testing the same model reached 80%/75%. Most expanded thyroid clonotypes (frequency above 0.001) were also found in blood, which suggests that blood repertoires may mirror thyroid immune responses. Sample size was not statistically predetermined, and investigators were not blinded to group allocation. In validation, the model predicted progression to ophthalmopathy with 55% to 71% sensitivity and around 72% specificity, a median of 6.5 months before onset.

Ophthalmopathy patients had moderately to severely active disease, with a Clinical Activity Score of 3 or more, a NOSPECS grade of 4 or more, and a disease duration of less than 3 months. The study excluded patients with uncontrolled infections, other autoimmune diseases, pregnancy or lactation. Clinical symptoms, serum thyroxine and TRAb, thyroid ultrasound, and orbital computed tomography formed the basis for the diagnoses. PBMCs were separated from over 9 ml of fresh peripheral blood using Ficoll-Paque density gradient centrifugation. Total RNA was extracted with Trizol reagent, and quality was checked on an Agilent 2100 Bioanalyzer.

The sequence derives from a woman in her thirties or forties with Graves' ophthalmopathy. The sample was blood. Recombination connected TRBV2 to TRBJ2-7, and 11 bases in between align with TRBD1. In nucleotide form, the sequence is TGTGCCAGCAGGTCCGGGACAGGGGGAATTGGATGGGCCGACGAGCAGTACTTC. Its protein product is CASRSGTGGIGWADEQYF.